These 10 T cell receptor beta chains originate from one sample sequenced in a study of shared clonotypes between healthy human individuals. This table comes from immunoSEQ multiplex PCR, and its TCRdb copy is limited to in-frame clones, with some not included. The sample records 1,500,000 or so clones, around 98.5% being singletons. The sample was naive CD4+ T cells sorted from blood. Stated subset: CD45RA+ positively selected. The receptors come from a man younger than 40 in good health.

The rearrangement joins TRBV28 to TRBJ2-7, with D perhaps matching TRBD2 (6 bases). The germline V and J ends were trimmed by 0 bases and 1 base, with 13 bases remaining between them. Germline V CDR1 and CDR2: MDHEN, SYDVKM. This CDR3 is built from 16 residues. In DNA form, the CDR3 reads TGTGCCAGCAGTTTATGGCAGGGCGGGGTTTCCTACGAGCAGTACTTC. Translation gives CASSLWQGGVSYEQYF. The whole variable domain, filled in from reference TRBV28 and TRBJ2-7, reads DVKVTQSSRYLVKRTGEKVFLECVQDMDHENMFWYRQDPGLGLRLIYFSYDVKMKEKGDIPEGYSVSREKKERFSLILESASTNQTSMYLCASSLWQGGVSYEQYFGPGTRLTVT.

This clone occurred once. V and J are TRBV30 and TRBJ1-2, with a tentative D call TRBD1 (6 bases). The CDR3 contains 12 residues. The germline CDR1 and CDR2 sequences are GTSNPN and SVGIG (reference sequence). Trimming took 2 bases from V and 5 from J, leaving 9 bases between them. The chain's CDR3 is CAWSQGTYGYTF. CDR3 coding DNA: TGTGCCTGGAGTCAGGGGACTTATGGCTACACCTTC.

CDR3: CASSLGGRGSTDTQYF. The DNA for the CDR3 is TGTGCCAGCAGCTTGGGCGGGAGGGGGAGCACAGATACGCAGTATTTT. The chain links TRBV5-4 to TRBJ2-3, with 9 bases aligning to TRBD2. Trimming removed 0 bases from V and 0 bases from J; junction bases left unmatched: 2. The germline gives CDR1 SGHNT, CDR2 YYREEE (reference sequence). The CDR3 loop spans 16 amino acids.

The chain has TRBV5-4 and TRBJ2-5; D is possibly TRBD1 (6 bases). This CDR3 is 14 amino acids long. Germline CDR1 reads SGHNT; CDR2 reads YYREEE (reference sequence). V was trimmed by 1 base and J by 7 bases, leaving 14 bases between them. The CDR3 nucleotides read TGTGCCAGCAGCTTGAGGGGGTCGGGCGGGACCCAGTACTTC. Residues: CASSLRGSGGTQYF.

The chain links TRBV4-1 to TRBJ2-4, with 8 bases identical to TRBD1. Losses at the gene ends were 1 base for V and 0 bases for J; bases not matched to a gene: 5. The CDR3 runs 17 residues. Germline V CDR1 and CDR2: MGHRA, YSYEKL. CDR3 loop: CASSQGWDRLAKNIQYF. CDR3 DNA sequence: TGCGCCAGCAGCCAAGGATGGGACAGGCTAGCCAAAAACATTCAGTACTTC.

The chain links TRBV28 to TRBJ2-7, with D unresolved. V lost 6 bases to trimming and J lost 10 bases, with 13 bases between them. The CDR3 runs 11 residues. Germline loops: CDR1 MDHEN, CDR2 SYDVKM. The CDR3 coding sequence is TGTGCCAGCAGCCCCGGACCTAATCAGTACTTC. This translates into CASSPGPNQYF.

The chain carries TRBV10-3 and TRBJ2-5; tentative D call: TRBD2 (5 bases). CDR1 and CDR2 from the germline V gene are ENHRY and SYGVKD. The CDR3 length is 13 residues. V gave up 8 bases and J gave up 5 bases, with 15 bases separating them. The CDR3 protein is CAIALGTGETQYF. DNA for the CDR3: TGTGCCATCGCCCTCGGTACGGGGGAGACCCAGTACTTC.

V and J are TRBV7-2 and TRBJ2-2; 10 nucleotides agree with TRBD1. The CDR3 runs 17 residues. Germline CDR1 and CDR2: SGHTA and FQGNSA. J lost 4 bases, V lost 2 bases, and 7 bases had no gene match. The CDR3, as DNA: TGTGCCAGCAGCTTAAGGGTCCGGACAGGGGGCACCGGGGAGCTGTTTTTT. It translates to CASSLRVRTGGTGELFF. The variable domain in full, completed from reference TRBV7-2 and TRBJ2-2, reads GAGVSQSPSNKVTEKGKDVELRCDPISGHTALYWYRQSLGQGLEFLIYFQGNSAPDKSGLPSDRFSAERTGGSVSTLTIQRTQQEDSAVYLCASSLRVRTGGTGELFFGEGSRLTVL.

V gene TRBV19 combines with J gene TRBJ1-5; perhaps TRBD1 as D (5 bases). Germline CDR1 LNHDA, CDR2 SQIVND (reference sequence). This CDR3 is 14 amino acids long. The V end lost 1 base, the J end lost 6 bases, and 10 bases lay between the germline ends. In DNA form, the CDR3 reads TGTGCCAGTAGTATAGGAGCAGGGAGTCAGCCCCAGCATTTT. Amino acids: CASSIGAGSQPQHF.

The chain joins TRBV5-5 to TRBJ2-5, with TRBD2 as a possible D gene (7 bases). The V end was cut by 4 bases, the J end by 5 bases, with 18 bases between. The germline gives CDR1 SGHKS, CDR2 YYEKEE (reference sequence). The CDR3 has 15 residues. CDR3 coding DNA: TGTGCCAGCAGCACCGACCCTGGGAGGGGGGAGACCCAGTACTTC. It specifies CASSTDPGRGETQYF.